This is a list of T cell receptor beta chains from one sample in a study of tumor-infiltrating lymphocytes in primary liver carcinoma. TCRdb fed the multiplex PCR reads into MiXCR, producing one record per CDR3 protein. Of about 300,000 distinct CDR3 sequences listed, 65% were seen once; the top ten hold roughly 10%. The sequenced sample consisted of peripheral blood. Source of these receptors: a man in his forties with primary liver carcinoma and hepatitis B virus infection. Both conserved end residues are part of each CDR3. Each record gives: D gene, V gene, J gene, clone size, CDR3 protein, CDR3 DNA. A D gene is named only where the DNA matches it firmly. Some rows have no size entry. The others give once, few or many, or a class for an expanded clone.

D: .; V: TRBV12-3/TRBV12-4; J: TRBJ1-5; size: many; CDR3: CASSLGGLGNQPQHF; DNA: TGTGCCAGCAGTTTAGGAGGGTTAGGCAATCAGCCCCAGCATTTT
D: TRBD2; V: TRBV4-3; J: TRBJ2-3; size: .; CDR3: CASSPGLARDMQYF; DNA: TGTGCCAGCAGCCCGGGACTAGCAAGAGATATGCAGTATTTT
D: .; V: TRBV6-2/TRBV6-3; J: TRBJ2-1; size: many; CDR3: CASSYPSTFRGGNEQFF; DNA: TGTGCCAGCAGTTACCCTTCGACCTTCCGAGGGGGCAATGAGCAGTTCTTC
D: .; V: TRBV29-1; J: TRBJ2-1; size: .; CDR3: CGAPVRETYNEQFF; DNA: TGCGGCGCTCCTGTTAGGGAGACCTACAATGAGCAGTTCTTC
D: .; V: TRBV4-1; J: TRBJ1-5; size: few; CDR3: CASSQAPREDQPQHF; DNA: TGCGCCAGCAGCCAAGCGCCCAGGGAAGATCAGCCCCAGCATTTT
D: TRBD2; V: TRBV12-3/TRBV12-4; J: TRBJ2-1; size: once; CDR3: CASSIHAGGPHEQFF; DNA: TGTGCCAGCAGTATACACGCGGGAGGGCCCCATGAGCAGTTCTTC
D: .; V: TRBV13; J: TRBJ1-5; size: many; CDR3: CASSLGGNSNQPQHF; DNA: TGTGCCAGCAGCTTAGGGGGTAATAGCAATCAGCCCCAGCATTTT
D: .; V: TRBV12-3/TRBV12-4; J: TRBJ2-5; size: many; CDR3: CASRGGEETQYF; DNA: TGTGCCAGCAGGGGGGGAGAGGAGACCCAGTACTTC
D: TRBD2; V: TRBV6-1; J: TRBJ2-7; size: many; CDR3: CASSAGLAEEQYF; DNA: TGTGCCAGCAGTGCGGGACTAGCGGAAGAGCAGTACTTC
D: TRBD2; V: TRBV28; J: TRBJ2-1; size: .; CDR3: CASSSTSGRAHEQFF; DNA: TGTGCCAGCAGCTCCACTAGCGGGAGGGCCCATGAGCAGTTCTTC
D: .; V: TRBV29-1; J: TRBJ2-1; size: many; CDR3: CSASGGPYNEQFF; DNA: TGCAGCGCCAGTGGAGGTCCCTACAATGAGCAGTTCTTC
D: TRBD2; V: TRBV6-5; J: TRBJ2-2; size: many; CDR3: CASSYLPSGPGELFF; DNA: TGTGCCAGCAGTTACTTGCCTAGCGGACCCGGGGAGCTGTTTTTT
D: .; V: TRBV5-1; J: TRBJ2-2; size: .; CDR3: CASSLRQGDTGGLFF; DNA: TGCGCCAGCAGCTTGCGGCAGGGGGACACCGGGGGGCTGTTTTTT
D: TRBD2; V: TRBV11-3; J: TRBJ2-1; size: .; CDR3: CANSSGGSWEQFF; DNA: TGTGCCAACAGCTCGGGAGGTAGTTGGGAGCAGTTCTTC
D: .; V: TRBV29-1; J: TRBJ1-1; size: many; CDR3: CSVVNTEAFF; DNA: TGCAGCGTTGTGAACACTGAAGCTTTCTTT
D: .; V: TRBV2; J: TRBJ1-1; size: .; CDR3: CASSTGQNTEAFF; DNA: TGTGCCAGCAGCACGGGACAGAACACTGAAGCTTTCTTT
D: TRBD2; V: TRBV5-1; J: TRBJ2-3; size: .; CDR3: CASSTSEGRTDTQYF; DNA: TGCGCCAGCAGCACTAGCGAGGGACGCACAGATACGCAGTATTTT
D: .; V: TRBV20-1; J: TRBJ1-2; size: .; CDR3: CSEDGDGGFTGYTF; DNA: TGCAGTGAGGACGGGGACGGCGGTTTCACTGGCTACACCTTC
D: .; V: TRBV11-1; J: TRBJ2-1; size: once; CDR3: CASSSQRDILYNEQFF; DNA: TGTGCCAGCAGCTCACAAAGGGACATCCTATACAATGAGCAGTTCTTC
D: TRBD1; V: TRBV5-6; J: TRBJ1-2; size: .; CDR3: CASSLEAGTGTNYGYTF; DNA: TGTGCCAGCAGCTTGGAGGCCGGGACAGGGACTAACTATGGCTACACCTTC
D: .; V: TRBV29-1; J: TRBJ2-7; size: many; CDR3: CSVASAYEQYF; DNA: TGCAGCGTTGCATCCGCCTACGAGCAGTACTTC
D: .; V: TRBV12-3/TRBV12-4; J: TRBJ1-1; size: .; CDR3: CANSQLGTGNTEAFF; DNA: TGTGCCAACAGTCAACTAGGGACCGGGAACACTGAAGCTTTCTTT
D: .; V: TRBV6-5; J: TRBJ2-5; size: many; CDR3: CASTGETQYF; DNA: TGTGCCAGCACGGGGGAGACCCAGTACTTC
D: .; V: TRBV29-1; J: TRBJ1-1; size: many; CDR3: CSVEDLGGTEAFF; DNA: TGCAGCGTTGAAGATCTGGGGGGCACTGAAGCTTTCTTT
D: TRBD1; V: TRBV11-1; J: TRBJ2-1; size: .; CDR3: CTSRPGTGGYNEQFF; DNA: TGTACCAGCAGACCAGGGACAGGGGGCTACAATGAGCAGTTCTTC
D: .; V: TRBV11-2; J: TRBJ1-4; size: .; CDR3: CTSSLGAAVNEKLLF; DNA: TGTACCAGCAGCTTAGGGGCCGCCGTGAATGAGAAACTGCTTTTT
D: TRBD1; V: TRBV5-4; J: TRBJ1-1; size: .; CDR3: CASSFPDRGTEAFF; DNA: TGTGCCAGCAGCTTTCCGGACAGGGGTACTGAAGCTTTCTTT
D: TRBD1; V: TRBV29-1; J: TRBJ1-4; size: .; CDR3: CSVDGVGTGESNEKLFF; DNA: TGCAGCGTTGACGGGGTAGGAACAGGGGAGTCTAATGAAAAACTGTTTTTT
D: TRBD1; V: TRBV5-1; J: TRBJ2-5; size: .; CDR3: CASSRQGARPSRETQYF; DNA: TGCGCCAGCAGCAGACAGGGGGCGCGGCCGTCAAGAGAGACCCAGTACTTC
D: TRBD2; V: TRBV29-1; J: TRBJ2-3; size: many; CDR3: CSVGLAGADTQYF; DNA: TGCAGCGTTGGACTAGCGGGAGCAGATACGCAGTATTTT
D: TRBD1; V: TRBV4-2; J: TRBJ1-6; size: many; CDR3: CASSQEGTGSGQSPLHF; DNA: TGTGCCAGCAGCCAAGAGGGGACAGGGAGTGGACAGTCACCCCTCCACTTT
D: .; V: TRBV30; J: TRBJ1-6; size: few; CDR3: CAWTRSVDPLHF; DNA: TGTGCCTGGACACGCAGCGTCGATCCCCTCCACTTT
D: .; V: TRBV5-1; J: TRBJ1-1; size: .; CDR3: CASRDGGSNTEAFF; DNA: TGCGCCAGCAGGGACGGGGGATCGAACACTGAAGCTTTCTTT
D: .; V: TRBV12-3/TRBV12-4; J: TRBJ1-1; size: .; CDR3: CANSLGGEAFF; DNA: TGTGCCAACAGTTTGGGGGGGGAAGCTTTCTTT
D: TRBD1; V: TRBV12-3/TRBV12-4; J: TRBJ1-1; size: many; CDR3: CASSGQGARTEAFF; DNA: TGTGCCAGCAGTGGACAGGGGGCGCGGACTGAAGCTTTCTTT
D: .; V: TRBV28; J: TRBJ2-1; size: .; CDR3: CASSLIGSYNEQFF; DNA: TGTGCCAGCAGTTTGATAGGTTCCTACAATGAGCAGTTCTTC
D: .; V: TRBV6-1; J: TRBJ1-3; size: .; CDR3: CASSRDPQSSGSTIYF; DNA: TGTGCCAGCAGCCGGGATCCACAAAGCTCTGGAAGCACCATATATTTT
D: .; V: TRBV30; J: TRBJ1-6; size: .; CDR3: CAWTSTAGRNSPLHF; DNA: TGTGCCTGGACTTCCACGGCAGGGAGGAATTCACCCCTCCACTTT
D: .; V: TRBV7-9; J: TRBJ2-5; size: .; CDR3: CASSSRRLVQETQYF; DNA: TGTGCCAGCAGCTCGAGGCGACTGGTACAAGAGACCCAGTACTTC
D: TRBD2; V: TRBV29-1; J: TRBJ2-1; size: .; CDR3: CSAKQAGTSYEQFF; DNA: TGCAGCGCTAAACAAGCGGGAACCTCCTACGAGCAGTTCTTC
D: .; V: TRBV29-1; J: TRBJ2-2; size: once; CDR3: CSVVAKGPGELFF; DNA: TGCAGCGTTGTGGCCAAGGGGCCCGGGGAGCTGTTTTTT
D: TRBD1; V: TRBV6-5; J: TRBJ2-7; size: .; CDR3: CASSSNRRQGLYEHCF; DNA: TGTGCCAGCAGCTCCAACCGTAGACAGGGGCTCTACGAGCACTGCTTC